Listed below are T cell receptor beta chains from one sample, sequenced in a study of cytotoxic CD8 clonotypes in ibrutinib-treated CLL. TCRdb's copy holds only in-frame clones and misses some; the assay was immunoSEQ multiplex PCR. The repertoire has 15,000 to 20,000 clones, around three fifths of them found once; the top ten carry 25%. The sequencing used PBMCs, collected after 12 months of ibrutinib treatment. The receptors were gathered from a human donor with chronic lymphocytic leukemia. Each CDR3 is given with its conserved first and last residue. A D gene is named only where the DNA matches it firmly. Size is stated for part of the rows, as once, few or many counts, or as a class when the clone is expanded.

abundance	v_gene	d_gene	j_gene	CDR3nt	CDR3aa
NA	TRBV5-1	NA	TRBJ2-3	TGCGCCAGCACGCAAGGCGGGGAGACAGATACGCAGTATTTT	CASTQGGETDTQYF
NA	TRBV10-3	TRBD1	TRBJ2-1	TGTGCCATCAGTGAGTCGGACAGGCATGAGCAGTTCTTC	CAISESDRHEQFF
NA	TRBV6-1	NA	TRBJ2-7	TGTGCCACGGGATTACGTCGTATCGACGAGCAGTACTTC	CATGLRRIDEQYF
NA	TRBV19	TRBD2	TRBJ2-7	TGTGCCAGTAGCACACTAGCGGAGCCGCGGGACGAGCAGTACTTC	CASSTLAEPRDEQYF
NA	TRBV11-2	TRBD1	TRBJ1-1	TGTGCCAGCTCCTGGACAGGGGAGGACACTGAAGCTTTCTTT	CASSWTGEDTEAFF
NA	TRBV6-6	TRBD1	TRBJ2-2	TGTGCCAGCAGTTACTCACAGGGGAGCACCGGGGAGCTGTTTTTT	CASSYSQGSTGELFF
NA	TRBV28	NA	TRBJ1-4	TGTGCCAGCAATTCAGTACTAGTCGATGAAAAACTGTTTTTT	CASNSVLVDEKLFF
NA	TRBV11-3	NA	TRBJ2-3	TGTGCCAGCAGCTCCACGGGACTCAACACAGATACGCAGTATTTT	CASSSTGLNTDTQYF
NA	TRBV28	NA	TRBJ1-2	TGTGCCAGCAGACCGACAGCCTCCTATGGCTACACCTTC	CASRPTASYGYTF
NA	TRBV6-5	TRBD2	TRBJ2-7	TGTGCCAGCAGTCCCGGGACTAGCGTCTCCTACGAGCAGTACTTC	CASSPGTSVSYEQYF
NA	TRBV11-2	NA	TRBJ2-7	TGTGCCAGCAGCTTATCGGCGGAGGTGACCTACGAGCAGTACTTC	CASSLSAEVTYEQYF
few	TRBV29-1	NA	TRBJ1-1	TGCAGCGCGAGAGGGGATAGGACTGAAGCTTTCTTT	CSARGDRTEAFF
NA	TRBV7-9	TRBD1	TRBJ2-3	TGTGCCAGCAGCTTAGGACAGGGGGCAGCAGATACGCAGTATTTT	CASSLGQGAADTQYF
NA	TRBV7-2	TRBD2	TRBJ2-7	TGTGCCAGCAGCTTTGGCGGGAGTACCTACGAGCAGTACTTC	CASSFGGSTYEQYF
once	TRBV28	TRBD2	TRBJ2-1	TGTGCCAGCAGTTTATTCGCTAGCGGGAGCAATGAGCAGTTCTTC	CASSLFASGSNEQFF
once	TRBV29-1	TRBD2	TRBJ2-1	TGCAGCGTTGGCGGCTTGGGTGCGAGGGGAGGGAATGAGCAGTTCTTC	CSVGGLGARGGNEQFF
NA	TRBV10-3	NA	TRBJ2-5	TGTGCCATCAGACCGGGACCGACCGATGAGACCCAGTACTTC	CAIRPGPTDETQYF
NA	TRBV30	TRBD2	TRBJ2-1	TGTGCCTGGACACTAGCGGGTCAACTAGGAAATGAGCAGTTCTTC	CAWTLAGQLGNEQFF
NA	TRBV5-5	NA	TRBJ2-7	TGTGCCAGCAGCTTGGAGGGGACATCATCCGAGCAGTACTTC	CASSLEGTSSEQYF
NA	TRBV6-1	TRBD1	TRBJ2-5	TGTGCCAGCAGTGAGACAGGGCTCTTAGGGGAGACCCAGTACTTC	CASSETGLLGETQYF
NA	TRBV18	NA	TRBJ2-7	TGTGCCAGCTCACCACCGGACGGCTACGAGCAGTACTTC	CASSPPDGYEQYF
NA	TRBV7-3	TRBD2	TRBJ2-2	TGTGCCAGCAGCTCCGGGAACGGGAGGAGCACCGGGGAGCTGTTTTTT	CASSSGNGRSTGELFF
NA	TRBV28	TRBD1	TRBJ1-5	TGTGCCAGCAGTTCAGGGGGCAACAATCAGCCCCAGCATTTT	CASSSGGNNQPQHF
NA	TRBV9	NA	TRBJ2-2	TGTGCCAGCAGCGTAATGAGGGGCACCGGGGAGCTGTTTTTT	CASSVMRGTGELFF
NA	TRBV5-1	NA	TRBJ2-5	TGCGCCAGCAGCTTGGGAGGAGGGGAGACCCAGTACTTC	CASSLGGGETQYF